This T cell receptor (beta chain) was recovered during a study of T cells in Graves' hyperthyroidism and ophthalmopathy. Regions amplified from RNA transcripts were the TCR beta CDR3 regions. RT-PCR in the first round (using the HTBI primer set) targeted the TCR CDR3. Via MiXCR, TCRdb re-called the multiplex PCR reads, giving one row per CDR3 protein. This sample yields approximately 360,000 distinct CDR3 sequences, of which roughly 25% are seen a single time; less than 85% belongs to the top ten. The germline gives CDR1 SEHNR, CDR2 FQNEAQ (reference sequence). CDR3 length: 15 residues. The V and J ends lost 5 bases and 8 bases, in that order; junction bases with no gene match: 11.

This clonotype originated in a man in his fifties with Graves' hyperthyroidism. The sample was blood. The chain has TRBV7-9 and TRBJ2-1; 8 nucleotides match TRBD2. CDR3 nucleotides: TGTGCCAGCAGCCCCGTACTAGCGGTGGCCGATGAGCAGTTCTTC. It encodes CASSPVLAVADEQFF.